Following are 25 T cell receptor beta chains from one sample sequenced in a study of shared clonotypes between healthy human individuals. Using immunoSEQ multiplex PCR, the repertoire was profiled, and TCRdb retains in-frame clones only, with some absent. The table has under 1,900,000 clones, approximately 98.5% seen once. Sequencing was performed on naive CD4+ T cells sorted from blood. The subset denotes: CD45RA+ positively selected. These receptors were obtained from a man younger than 45 in good health.

Of note for this clone: This same CDR3 is encoded by further DNA sequences in the sample. The V gene is TRBV9, the J gene TRBJ1-3; TRBD1 aligns across 8 bases. The germline V gene has CDR1 SGDLS and CDR2 YYNGEE. The CDR3 loop spans 16 amino acids. Germline trimming cut 2 bases from V and 0 bases from J; bases unmatched to any gene: 4. The CDR3 region is CASSVGQGSSGNTIYF. CDR3 nucleotide sequence: TGTGCCAGCAGCGTTGGACAGGGAAGCTCTGGAAACACCATATATTTT.

V usage is TRBV18 and J usage is TRBJ1-3, with D hard to call. The V gene lost 3 bases and the J gene lost 2 bases, with 17 bases spanning the gap. There are 17 residues in the CDR3. Germline V gene sequence: CDR1 KGHSH, CDR2 LQKENI. DNA for the CDR3: TGTGCCAGCTCACCCAAGGCGTCCGGAGGGCCTGGAAACACCATATATTTT. It translates to CASSPKASGGPGNTIYF.

The J gene is TRBJ2-1, the V gene TRBV10-2; D remains ambiguous. The CDR3 extends over 13 amino acids. V lost 1 base and J lost 8, with 9 bases in between. CDR1 is WSHSY, CDR2 SAAADI, per germline. For the CDR3, the DNA is TGCGCCAGCAGTGAGTTACTAATCTATGAGCAGTTCTTC. Translating it yields CASSELLIYEQFF.

This sequence joins TRBV14 and TRBJ2-2; 10 positions match TRBD2. The trim removed 4 bases at V and 6 bases at J, leaving 8 bases unmatched. The germline gives CDR1 SGHDN, CDR2 FVKESK. This CDR3 is 16 amino acids long. The CDR3 nucleotides are TGTGCCAGCAGCCGGCTAGCGGGAGTTTCCTCCGGGGAGCTGTTTTTT. Its translation: CASSRLAGVSSGELFF.

This chain connects TRBV2 to TRBJ1-5; D may be TRBD1 (6 bases). Trimming left V 6 bases short and J 9 bases short, with 15 bases between. The CDR3 consists of 13 residues. From germline, CDR1 is SNHLY and CDR2 FYNNEI. This CDR3 reads CASRPTPQGPQHF. The CDR3 DNA sequence: TGTGCCAGCAGACCCACCCCACAGGGGCCCCAGCATTTT.

The rearrangement uses TRBV5-1 and TRBJ1-2; D perhaps matches TRBD1 (6 bases). V was trimmed by 3 bases and J by 2 bases, leaving 23 bases between them. Germline V lookup: CDR1 SGHRS, CDR2 YFSETQ. This CDR3 comprises 18 residues. The CDR3 sequence: CASSSPEGGHLKNYGYTF. The CDR3 nucleotides read TGCGCCAGCAGCTCCCCCGAGGGGGGCCACCTTAAGAACTATGGCTACACCTTC.

The V gene is TRBV13, the J gene TRBJ2-7, with D unresolved. Germline V gives CDR1 PRHDT, CDR2 FYEKMQ (reference sequence). V dropped 3 bases and J dropped 1 base, with 7 bases sitting between them. The CDR3 covers 13 residues. The CDR3 coding sequence is TGTGCCAGCAGCTTCAGTCCATCCTACGAGCAGTACTTC. Amino acid sequence: CASSFSPSYEQYF.

The chain joins TRBV5-1 to TRBJ2-2; 10 positions match TRBD2. CDR1 is SGHRS and CDR2 is YFSETQ in the germline V gene. After removal of 3 bases from V and 2 bases from J, the junction contained 4 bases not matched to a gene. The CDR3 is 16 residues long. The CDR3 here is CASSSGLADNTGELFF. As DNA, the CDR3 is TGCGCCAGCAGCTCCGGACTAGCGGACAACACCGGGGAGCTGTTTTTT.

V gene TRBV19 combines with J gene TRBJ2-2, with a tentative D call TRBD2 (6 bases). The CDR3 is 15 residues long. Germline V lookup: CDR1 LNHDA, CDR2 SQIVND (reference sequence). Between the trimmed V and J ends, which lost 5 bases and 7 bases, there was a span of 17 bases. The CDR3 here is CASSLPLGTDGELFF. The CDR3 DNA follows: TGTGCCAGTAGTCTTCCCCTAGGGACTGACGGGGAGCTGTTTTTT.

J is TRBJ2-7 and V is TRBV9; tentatively, D is TRBD2 (6 bases). Looked up from germline, CDR1 is SGDLS and CDR2 is YYNGEE. This CDR3 is 14 amino acids long. Trimming removed 0 bases at V and 1 base at J, with 8 bases between. CDR3: CASSVEEGSYEQYF. Written as DNA, the CDR3 is TGTGCCAGCAGCGTAGAGGAGGGTTCCTACGAGCAGTACTTC.

The chain links TRBV20-1 to TRBJ2-7; no clear D gene. Trimming removed 6 bases from V and 2 bases from J, with 8 bases in between. The CDR3 extends over 11 amino acids. Germline-derived CDR1 and CDR2 are DFQATT and SNEGSKA (reference sequence). The CDR3 DNA sequence: TGCAGTGCCCTAATGACCTACGAGCAGTACTTC. Protein sequence: CSALMTYEQYF.

The chain carries TRBV15 and TRBJ1-5; unclear D gene. Germline CDR1 reads LNHNV; CDR2 reads YYDKDF (reference sequence). V lost 0 bases, J lost 3 bases, and 6 bases lay in between. The CDR3 length is 14 residues. The CDR3 sequence is CATSRDRTNQPQHF. The CDR3 coding sequence is TGTGCCACCAGCAGAGACAGAACCAATCAGCCCCAGCATTTT.

The gene calls are TRBV9 and TRBJ2-1; TRBD1 matches at 8 bases. The germline V gene encodes CDR1 SGDLS and CDR2 YYNGEE. The CDR3 covers 13 residues. V shed 5 bases and J 5 bases; nucleotides not matched to a gene: 3. CDR3 protein: CASSGQGNNEQFF. CDR3 bases: TGTGCCAGCAGTGGACAGGGTAACAATGAGCAGTTCTTC.

This chain uses TRBV7-9 with TRBJ2-5, with D perhaps TRBD2 (5 bases). The CDR3 has 15 amino acids. V was cut by 5 bases and J by 1 base, with 14 bases left in between. Germline V CDR1 and CDR2: SEHNR, FQNEAQ (reference sequence). Here the CDR3 DNA reads TGTGCCAGCAGCCGAGCGAGGGCAGTCCAAGAGACCCAGTACTTC. This gives the protein CASSRARAVQETQYF.

The CDR3 here is CASSSGPPGGYF. DNA of the CDR3: TGTGCCAGCAGCTCGGGTCCCCCGGGGGGGTATTTT. The chain combines TRBV7-2 with TRBJ2-3, with TRBD2 identical over 7 bases. The CDR3 extends over 12 amino acids. Per germline, CDR1 SGHTA and CDR2 FQGNSA. Trimming cost V 4 bases and J 14 bases; bases outside gene matches: 9. Variable domain in full (rest from reference TRBV7-2 and TRBJ2-3): GAGVSQSPSNKVTEKGKDVELRCDPISGHTALYWYRQSLGQGLEFLIYFQGNSAPDKSGLPSDRFSAERTGGSVSTLTIQRTQQEDSAVYLCASSSGPPGGYFGPGTRLTVL.

This chain links TRBV5-4 with TRBJ1-1; D perhaps matches TRBD1 (6 bases). V lost 6 bases, J lost 1 base, and 16 bases lay in between. From germline, CDR1 is SGHNT and CDR2 YYREEE (reference sequence). The CDR3 extends over 15 amino acids. CDR3 amino acids: CASTNPMTGNTEAFF. The DNA of the CDR3 is TGTGCCAGCACTAACCCCATGACAGGGAACACTGAAGCTTTCTTT. Complete variable domain (other parts from reference TRBV5-4 and TRBJ1-1): ETGVTQSPTHLIKTRGQQVTLRCSSQSGHNTVSWYQQALGQGPQFIFQYYREEENGRGNFPPRFSGLQFPNYSSELNVNALELDDSALYLCASTNPMTGNTEAFFGQGTRLTVV.

A few counts support this clone. The rearrangement uses TRBV19 and TRBJ2-7; no definite D call. This CDR3 is 14 amino acids long. CDR1 and CDR2 from the germline V gene are LNHDA and SQIVND (reference sequence). Trimming shortened V by 3 bases and J by 0 bases, and 9 bases separated the two germline ends. DNA of the CDR3: TGTGCCAGTAGTATCGACTGGAGCTCCTACGAGCAGTACTTC. It codes for CASSIDWSSYEQYF. The full variable domain, in which reference TRBV19 and TRBJ2-7 provide the parts outside the CDR3, is DGGITQSPKYLFRKEGQNVTLSCEQNLNHDAMYWYRQDPGQGLRLIYYSQIVNDFQKGDIAEGYSVSREKKESFPLTVTSAQKNPTAFYLCASSIDWSSYEQYFGPGTRLTVT.

The V call is TRBV7-2, the J call TRBJ1-4; 10 bases line up with TRBD1. The CDR3 totals 17 residues. Trimming at V came to 5 bases and at J to 6 bases, leaving 12 bases not matched to a gene. Germline-derived CDR1 and CDR2 are SGHTA and FQGNSA. CDR3 nucleotides: TGTGCCAGCAGCCCCGGGACAGGGGCTTGGAGGGATGAAAAACTGTTTTTT. It codes for CASSPGTGAWRDEKLFF.

The CDR3 region is CASCSPGNYGYTF. DNA for the CDR3: TGTGCCAGCTGTTCTCCAGGGAACTATGGCTACACCTTC. This rearrangement joins TRBV6-5 to TRBJ1-2; tentatively, D is TRBD1 (5 bases). Germline V gives CDR1 MNHEY, CDR2 SVGAGI. Between the trimmed V and J ends, which lost 8 bases and 2 bases, there was a span of 12 bases. CDR3 length equals 13 residues.

As DNA, the CDR3 is TGCGCCAGCAGCACCCGACAGGGGGCGACCGGGGAGCTGTTTTTT. Its translation is CASSTRQGATGELFF. V and J are TRBV5-1 and TRBJ2-2; 10 nucleotides agree with TRBD1. The ends lost 4 bases at V and 5 bases at J; junction bases unmatched: 5. The CDR3 is made up of 15 amino acids. Germline V lookup: CDR1 SGHRS, CDR2 YFSETQ. Supplemented by reference TRBV5-1 and TRBJ2-2, the full variable domain reads KAGVTQTPRYLIKTRGQQVTLSCSPISGHRSVSWYQQTPGQGLQFLFEYFSETQRNKGNFPGRFSGRQFSNSRSEMNVSTLELGDSALYLCASSTRQGATGELFFGEGSRLTVL.

The V call is TRBV5-1, the J call TRBJ2-5; D could derive from TRBD1 or TRBD2 (5 bases each). V lost 1 base and J lost 5, with 18 bases in between. The CDR3 runs 16 residues. Germline lookup yields CDR1 SGHRS and CDR2 YFSETQ. Written as DNA, the CDR3 is TGCGCCAGCAGCTTGAACTTCCAGGGAGTGGGGGAGACCCAGTACTTC. As protein: CASSLNFQGVGETQYF.

The rearrangement joins TRBV5-6 to TRBJ1-1; possible D gene TRBD1, 6 bases. Germline V lookup: CDR1 SGHDT, CDR2 YYEEEE. V gave up 7 bases and J gave up 0 bases, with 16 bases separating them. This CDR3 spans 15 amino acids. CDR3 protein: CASLAERGLNTEAFF. In DNA, the CDR3 is TGTGCCAGCTTAGCTGAGCGGGGGCTGAACACTGAAGCTTTCTTT.

The genes are TRBV5-6 and TRBJ2-7; possible D gene TRBD2, 5 bases. The CDR3 is 14 residues long. Germline-derived CDR1 and CDR2 are SGHDT and YYEEEE. Trimming pared 2 bases from V and 7 bases from J, leaving 16 bases between. The CDR3 nucleotides are TGTGCCAGCAGCTTAAGCGTACGCACGGGGGAGCAGTACTTC. This translates into CASSLSVRTGEQYF.

The chain couples TRBV5-6 to TRBJ2-2; D may be TRBD2 (5 bases). V was pared by 7 bases and J by 1 base, with 11 bases between. Germline V gene data show CDR1 as SGHDT and CDR2 as YYEEEE. The CDR3 is made up of 14 amino acids. The CDR3 reads CASGGRENTGELFF. For the CDR3, the DNA is TGTGCCAGCGGAGGACGGGAGAACACCGGGGAGCTGTTTTTT.

The chain combines TRBV29-1 with TRBJ2-7, with D perhaps matching TRBD2 (7 bases). Trimming left V 6 bases short and J 1 base short, with 16 bases between. The germline V gene has CDR1 SQVTM and CDR2 ANQGSEA. CDR3 size: 14 residues. CDR3 nucleotide sequence: TGCAGCGTGATACAGGGAGGGGGTTCCTACGAGCAGTACTTC. Residues: CSVIQGGGSYEQYF.